The 23 T cell receptor beta chains below all came from one sample that was sequenced in a study of T-cell memory formation after mild COVID-19. TCRdb re-called the 5' RACE reads through MiXCR, storing one row per CDR3 protein. The repertoire includes 500,000 to 550,000 distinct CDR3 sequences, roughly 21% of them detected once, and under 15% sits in the top ten. Sequenced: PBMCs or a T cell subset sorted from them (not recorded which). The receptors derive from an adult woman who had mild COVID-19 (a few samples of this study predate the infection). Cell type and time point are not known.

This clonotype showed up just a few times. The chain couples TRBV12-3 or TRBV12-4 to TRBJ1-1, with D unresolved. V dropped 8 bases and J dropped 3 bases, with 19 bases sitting between them. CDR3 length equals 15 residues. CDR3 bases: TGTGCCAGCCTCCTGCGGGGTTATAAGGACACTGAAGCTTTCTTT. Translation: CASLLRGYKDTEAFF.

This rearrangement joins TRBV29-1 to TRBJ2-3, with TRBD2 matching 9 bases. Germline V gives CDR1 SQVTM, CDR2 ANQGSEA. The CDR3 runs 14 residues. The junction had 6 bases not matched to a gene; V was cut back by 6 bases and J by 2 bases. The CDR3 loop is CSVAGTSLTDTQYF. As DNA, the CDR3 is TGCAGCGTGGCCGGGACTAGCCTCACAGATACGCAGTATTTT.

The CDR3 here is CATARGHEQYF. The CDR3, as DNA: TGTGCCACCGCGCGGGGCCACGAGCAGTACTTC. J is TRBJ2-7 and V is TRBV24-1; the D gene is possibly TRBD2 (6 bases). The CDR3 covers 11 residues. V lost 9 bases to trimming and J lost 5 bases, with 10 bases between them. The V gene's germline CDR1 is KGHDR and CDR2 SFDVKD.

This clonotype appeared a single time. The rearrangement joins TRBV5-1 to TRBJ2-1, with TRBD2 matching over 10 bases. CDR1 is SGHRS, CDR2 YFSETQ, per germline. Trimming took 4 bases from V and 9 from J; bases not matched to a gene: 16. This CDR3 is 17 amino acids long. The CDR3 spells CASSRLPESGGESEQFF. CDR3 in DNA: TGCGCCAGCAGCCGCCTCCCCGAGAGCGGGGGGGAGAGTGAGCAGTTCTTC.

This clonotype was detected only a few times. V usage is TRBV27 and J usage is TRBJ2-7, with D uncertain. CDR1 and CDR2 (germline): MNHEY, SMNVEV (reference sequence). CDR3 size: 13 residues. The V end lost 6 bases, the J end lost 6 bases, and 15 bases lay between the germline ends. The CDR3 loop is CASRPPPHREQYF. The DNA of the CDR3 is TGTGCCAGCAGACCTCCGCCCCATCGCGAGCAGTACTTC.

This clonotype has more than one count but fewer than ten. This chain links TRBV4-1 with TRBJ2-5; 15 nucleotides align to TRBD2. Trimming removed 5 bases from V and 5 bases from J; junction bases left unmatched: 3. The length of the CDR3 is 15 residues. Germline loops: CDR1 MGHRA, CDR2 YSYEKL. The CDR3 protein is CASSYGTSGGETQYF. As DNA, the CDR3 is TGCGCCAGCAGCTACGGGACTAGCGGGGGGGAGACCCAGTACTTC.

This clonotype has ten or more counts. V and J are TRBV12-3 or TRBV12-4 and TRBJ2-7, with D perhaps TRBD1 (7 bases). V was clipped by 5 bases and J by 3 bases, with 14 bases between them. The CDR3 length is 14 residues. CDR3 DNA sequence: TGTGCCAGCAGTCCAGGGGGGCGGGACTACGAGCAGTACTTC. Its protein is CASSPGGRDYEQYF.

This clonotype was observed a handful of times. The rearrangement links TRBV5-5 to TRBJ2-2; D may be TRBD1 or TRBD2 (6 bases each). CDR1 is SGHKS, CDR2 YYEKEE, per germline (reference sequence). The CDR3 is 16 residues long. The ends were cut back, 6 bases at V and 4 bases at J, with 19 bases in the middle. CDR3 DNA: TGTGCCAGCACCCCTCCGGGGGCAGGAACCACCGGGGAGCTGTTTTTT. Protein sequence: CASTPPGAGTTGELFF.

This clonotype has only a few counts. This chain connects TRBV25-1 to TRBJ1-2, with 7 bases aligning to TRBD1. Germline loops: CDR1 MGHDK, CDR2 SYGVNS. The CDR3 runs 15 residues. Trimming cost V 8 bases and J 2 bases; bases outside gene matches: 11. The CDR3 coding sequence is TGTGCCAGCCGGCCGGGACAGAGATTCAACTATGGCTACACCTTC. This gives the protein CASRPGQRFNYGYTF.

This clonotype was found once. The J gene is TRBJ2-7, the V gene TRBV30; no clear D. The V end was cut by 2 bases, the J end by 3 bases, with 5 bases between. CDR1 and CDR2 (germline): GTSNPN, SVGIG (reference sequence). The CDR3 runs to 11 residues. Here the CDR3 DNA reads TGTGCCTGGAGTAAGTTCTACGAGCAGTACTTC. Translated: CAWSKFYEQYF.

This clonotype was detected only a few times. This chain connects TRBV20-1 to TRBJ2-7, with 12 bases identical to TRBD2. Germline assignment: CDR1 DFQATT and CDR2 SNEGSKA (reference sequence). The CDR3 has 14 residues. V lost 3 bases, J lost 3 bases, and 3 bases stayed unmatched. The DNA for the CDR3 is TGCAGTGCTAGTCGGACTAGCGGGATCTACGAGCAGTACTTC. Amino acid sequence: CSASRTSGIYEQYF.

The chain couples TRBV5-1 to TRBJ1-3, with D possibly being TRBD1 (5 bases). The length of the CDR3 is 14 residues. Germline CDR1 is SGHRS and CDR2 is YFSETQ. The V end was cut by 4 bases, the J end by 4 bases, with 12 bases between. CDR3: CASSIDSGGNTIYF. The DNA of the CDR3 is TGCGCCAGCAGCATCGACAGCGGCGGAAACACCATATATTTT.

The chain is built from TRBV6-5 and TRBJ2-2; D possibly uses TRBD1 or TRBD2 (5 bases each). The ends were cut back, 2 bases at V and 4 bases at J, with 14 bases in the middle. CDR3 length equals 16 residues. From germline, CDR1 is MNHEY and CDR2 SVGAGI. In nucleotides, the CDR3 is TGTGCCAGCAGTTACCGAGCCGGGACCATCACCGGGGAGCTGTTTTTT. Protein sequence: CASSYRAGTITGELFF.

This clonotype appeared a few times. The chain has TRBV27 and TRBJ1-1, with a possible D match to TRBD1 (5 bases). Germline CDR1 reads MNHEY; CDR2 reads SMNVEV (reference sequence). The length of the CDR3 is 15 residues. V lost 1 base, J lost 1 base, and 10 bases lay in between. The CDR3 DNA reads as TGTGCCAGCAGTTTATTCCAGGGTTCGAACACTGAAGCTTTCTTT. This translates into CASSLFQGSNTEAFF.

This clonotype has a handful of counts. The CDR3 protein is CSAYRGDTGELFF. The CDR3 DNA sequence: TGCAGTGCGTACAGGGGGGACACCGGGGAGCTGTTTTTT. V and J are TRBV20-1 and TRBJ2-2; 8 positions agree with TRBD1. Germline lookup yields CDR1 DFQATT and CDR2 SNEGSKA (reference sequence). CDR3 size: 13 residues. The V segment lost 6 bases and the J segment 3 bases; nucleotides outside the gene matches: 3.

The chain couples TRBV6-1 to TRBJ1-5, with TRBD1 matching over 9 bases. J lost 2 bases, V lost 7 bases, and 3 bases had no gene match. The CDR3 loop spans 14 amino acids. Germline V gives CDR1 MNHNS, CDR2 SASEGT. CDR3 DNA sequence: TGTGCCAGCAAACAGGGGGCTGGCAATCAGCCCCAGCATTTT. This sequence encodes CASKQGAGNQPQHF.

This clonotype turned up a few times. The genes are TRBV6-2 or TRBV6-3 and TRBJ2-7; D gene uncertain. CDR1 MNHEY and CDR2 SVGEGT come from the germline V gene. There are 16 residues in the CDR3. The germline V and J ends were trimmed by 7 bases and 3 bases, with 22 bases remaining between them. The CDR3 protein is CASTKDGPRRHYEQYF. The CDR3, as DNA: TGTGCCAGCACCAAAGATGGACCACGCCGGCACTACGAGCAGTACTTC.

V and J are TRBV5-5 and TRBJ2-1, with a possible D match to TRBD2 (6 bases). V was trimmed by 3 bases and J by 4 bases, leaving 17 bases between them. CDR1 is SGHKS and CDR2 is YYEKEE in the germline V gene (reference sequence). This CDR3 is 16 amino acids long. This chain's CDR3 is CASSSRAGLGYNEQFF. As DNA, the CDR3 is TGTGCCAGCAGCTCACGTGCGGGGCTAGGATACAATGAGCAGTTCTTC.

The chain links TRBV4-1 to TRBJ1-2, with a tentative D call TRBD1 (5 bases). Germline V lookup: CDR1 MGHRA, CDR2 YSYEKL. The CDR3 runs 13 residues. Trimming removed 4 bases from V and 3 bases from J, with 9 bases in between. CDR3 residues: CASSPRVDYGYTF. CDR3 in DNA: TGCGCCAGCAGCCCCAGGGTGGACTATGGCTACACCTTC.

This sequence joins TRBV7-3 and TRBJ2-1, with D maybe TRBD2 (6 bases). Germline values: CDR1 SGHTA, CDR2 FQGTGA. This CDR3 has 14 residues. With 5 bases removed from V and 7 bases from J, the gap between germline ends came to 15 bases. DNA of the CDR3: TGTGCCAGCAGCCCAGAGATAGCGGAAAATGAGCAGTTCTTC. It is translated as CASSPEIAENEQFF.

This clonotype was detected only a few times. The chain employs TRBV7-3 and TRBJ2-1, with a possible D match to TRBD2 (5 bases). V was clipped by 5 bases and J by 9 bases, with 17 bases between them. This CDR3 comprises 14 residues. Germline CDR1 reads SGHTA; CDR2 reads FQGTGA. Written as DNA, the CDR3 is TGTGCCAGCAGCAAAAGCCCCGGGGTCGGTGAGCAGTTCTTC. It is translated as CASSKSPGVGEQFF.

The chain joins TRBV6-5 to TRBJ2-1, with D unresolved. The germline V gene has CDR1 MNHEY and CDR2 SVGAGI. The V end was cut by 4 bases, the J end by 4 bases, with 14 bases between. This CDR3 has 15 amino acids. CDR3 nucleotide sequence: TGTGCCAGCAGTTCGGCACACGCCCCATACAATGAGCAGTTCTTC. It specifies CASSSAHAPYNEQFF.

This chain links TRBV12-3 or TRBV12-4 with TRBJ1-6; TRBD1 aligns across 9 bases. J gave up 6 bases and V 10 bases, and 7 bases lay outside the gene matches. This CDR3 is built from 14 residues. The CDR3 DNA follows: TGTGCCATCCAGACAGGGGGGGGTAATTCACCCCTCCACTTT. It encodes CAIQTGGGNSPLHF.